Following are 3 T cell receptor beta chains from one sample sequenced in a study of cytomegalovirus exposure and HLA in healthy donors. Sequencing used immunoSEQ multiplex PCR; TCRdb keeps in-frame clones, though not all of them. The sample contains a few hundred thousand clones, roughly 90% of which appear only once. Sequencing input: PBMCs. These receptors were obtained from a woman aged 18-29 years in good health and CMV-seronegative.

The chain has TRBV28 and TRBJ2-1; D remains unclear. The CDR3 spans 11 residues. The V gene lost 5 bases and the J gene lost 7 bases, with 6 bases spanning the gap. Germline V CDR1 and CDR2: MDHEN, SYDVKM. CDR3 sequence reads: CASSPRNEQFF. The CDR3 DNA follows: TGTGCCAGCAGTCCGCGGAATGAGCAGTTCTTC.

The gene calls are TRBV4-2 and TRBJ2-7; 7 bases are a match to TRBD2. The CDR3 consists of 15 residues. Germline V lookup: CDR1 LGHNA, CDR2 YNFKEQ. The trim removed 3 bases at V and 4 bases at J, leaving 9 bases unmatched. Here the CDR3 reads CASSQRGGSGYEQYF. CDR3 nucleotides: TGTGCCAGCAGCCAGCGGGGCGGGAGCGGATACGAGCAGTACTTC.

The chain has TRBV5-4 and TRBJ2-7, with D possibly being TRBD2 (6 bases). The CDR3 length is 12 residues. The V gene's germline CDR1 is SGHNT and CDR2 YYREEE (reference sequence). Trimming left V 5 bases short and J 3 bases short, with 9 bases between. Here the CDR3 DNA reads TGTGCCAGCAGTAAGGACTACTACGAGCAGTACTTC. Residues: CASSKDYYEQYF.